One sample yielded the 5 T cell receptor beta chains listed below, sequenced in a study of blood T cells in healthy people across ages. A J-beta primer mix and a sample-barcoded 5' primer were used in a second PCR of about 7 to 12 cycles. MiXCR was run by TCRdb on the 5' RACE reads, yielding one entry per CDR3 protein. The sample shows over 1,200,000 distinct CDR3 sequences, roughly 59% of them seen only once. Input material: blood. The receptors here all came from a man aged 18 to 29 in good health.

In DNA form, the CDR3 reads TGTGCCTCCGGTTCTAGCTCCTACGAGCAGTACTTC. Residues: CASGSSSYEQYF. The rearrangement links TRBV9 to TRBJ2-7; no firm D call. Germline loops: CDR1 SGDLS, CDR2 YYNGEE. The V end lost 10 bases, the J end lost 0 bases, and 11 bases lay between the germline ends. The CDR3 sequence is 12 residues long.

This clonotype was found a few times. This chain joins TRBV2 and TRBJ1-5; no clear D. The V gene's germline CDR1 is SNHLY and CDR2 FYNNEI. The CDR3 has 12 amino acids. V was shortened by 3 bases and J by 2 bases, with 2 bases between the two germline ends. CDR3 sequence (DNA): TGTGCCAGCAGTGACGGCAATCAGCCCCAGCATTTT. Residues: CASSDGNQPQHF.

This clonotype was counted once. This chain connects TRBV7-9 to TRBJ1-1; the D gene is possibly TRBD1 (6 bases). Germline values: CDR1 SEHNR, CDR2 FQNEAQ (reference sequence). Trimming stripped 6 bases from V and 0 bases from J, with 20 bases between. The CDR3 consists of 17 residues. CDR3 residues: CASRPSPSGALNTEAFF. The CDR3 nucleotides read TGTGCCAGCAGGCCATCACCCTCGGGGGCTTTGAACACTGAAGCTTTCTTT.

The DNA for the CDR3 is TGTGCCAGCAGCCAAGCATCTAGCGGTCACAATGAGCAGTTCTTC. This encodes CASSQASSGHNEQFF. This chain links TRBV3-1 with TRBJ2-1; 7 nucleotides line up with TRBD2. Trimming took 1 base from V and 5 from J; bases not matched to a gene: 5. This CDR3 spans 15 amino acids. CDR1 and CDR2 from the germline V gene are LGHDT and YNNKEL (reference sequence).

V is TRBV6-1 and J is TRBJ1-2, with D perhaps TRBD1 (6 bases). The CDR3 has 13 amino acids. Germline V gives CDR1 MNHNS, CDR2 SASEGT. The germline V and J ends were trimmed by 7 bases and 6 bases, with 15 bases remaining between them. CDR3 nucleotides: TGTGCCAGCAATGGGGGCTGGGGGGATGGCTACACCTTC. Its protein product is CASNGGWGDGYTF.